This TCR beta chain was captured by sequencing in a study of T cells in Graves' hyperthyroidism and ophthalmopathy. Study results and caveats: Most clonotypes expanded in the thyroid (above 0.001) were also present in blood.

Unmatched junction bases numbered 5, after V lost 6 bases and J lost 3 bases. The CDR3 extends over 14 amino acids. Germline V gene data show CDR1 as MNHEY and CDR2 as SVGEGT. There are many counts of this clonotype. Its antigen remains unknown. RNA transcripts yielded amplified TCR beta CDR3 regions. RT-PCR in the first round (using the HTBI primer set) targeted the TCR CDR3. TCRdb reprocessed the multiplex PCR reads with MiXCR, giving one entry per CDR3 protein. Of a few hundred thousand distinct CDR3 sequences in the sample, less than 25% were seen once. The rearrangement links TRBV6-2 or TRBV6-3 to TRBJ1-5, with 7 bases aligning to TRBD1. This TCR was recovered from a man aged 18 to 30 with Graves' hyperthyroidism. The source material was blood. CDR3 nucleotide sequence: TGTGCCAGCAGAAGAACAGGGGACAATCAGCCCCAGCATTTT. Translating it yields CASRRTGDNQPQHF.